A selection of T cell receptor beta chains follows, all from one sample in a study of T cell repertoires in cytomegalovirus infection. TCRdb re-analysed the reads in MiXCR, keeping a single row per CDR3 protein. The sample lists some 560,000 distinct CDR3 sequences; 40% were seen once. Their recognized antigens are unknown. This specimen was cultured PBMCs, taken from culture after CMV antigen stimulation. Receptors originate from a human donor in good health (CMV status not recorded). Some clones in this sample may be carry-over from other donors' samples. Both conserved end residues are part of each CDR3. D genes are given only for firm matches. Size is stated for part of the rows, as once, few or many counts, or as a class when the clone is expanded.

J: TRBJ1-5
V: TRBV7-2
D: -
size: -
DNA: TGTGCCAGCAGCCGTTGGGGTGGTGGGAGCAGTCAGCCCCAGCATTTT
CDR3: CASSRWGGGSSQPQHF

J: TRBJ2-5
V: TRBV7-2
D: -
size: few
DNA: TGTGCCAGCAGCTTAATGTTCGAGACCCAGTACTTC
CDR3: CASSLMFETQYF

J: TRBJ2-5
V: TRBV18
D: -
size: -
DNA: TGTGCCAGCTCACCACGTGAAGGGACCCAAGAGACCCAGTACTTC
CDR3: CASSPREGTQETQYF

J: TRBJ1-1
V: TRBV7-9
D: -
size: -
DNA: TGTGCCAGCAGTTGGACAGCCATGAACACTGAAGCTTTCTTT
CDR3: CASSWTAMNTEAFF

J: TRBJ2-1
V: TRBV7-9
D: -
size: few
DNA: TGTGCCAGCAGCTCAGAACCGGGACTCGAAAATGAGCAGTTCTTC
CDR3: CASSSEPGLENEQFF

J: TRBJ1-6
V: TRBV6-2/TRBV6-3
D: TRBD1
size: -
DNA: TGTGCCAGCAGTGAACCACCCGACAGGGGAGGTTCACCCCTCCACTTT
CDR3: CASSEPPDRGGSPLHF

J: TRBJ2-2
V: TRBV11-3
D: -
size: -
DNA: TGTGCCAGCAGCTCAATGCCAGGGGCGAACACCGGGGAGCTGTTTTTT
CDR3: CASSSMPGANTGELFF

J: TRBJ2-1
V: TRBV7-6
D: -
size: -
DNA: TGTGCCAGCACCCGGCTTTCCGGCGGGGTGTACAATGAGCAGTTCTTC
CDR3: CASTRLSGGVYNEQFF

J: TRBJ2-6
V: TRBV27
D: -
size: -
DNA: TGTGCCAGCAGTTTTGGGTACCTCGGTCCATCTGGGGCCAACGTCCTGACTTTC
CDR3: CASSFGYLGPSGANVLTF

J: TRBJ2-5
V: TRBV5-6
D: -
size: -
DNA: TGTGCCAGCAGCTTGTTTGCAGACCAAGAGACCCAGTACTTC
CDR3: CASSLFADQETQYF

J: TRBJ1-4
V: TRBV29-1
D: -
size: -
DNA: TGCAGCGTACTGACGTCCGGCGAGGAAAGACTGTTTTTT
CDR3: CSVLTSGEERLFF

J: TRBJ1-1
V: TRBV12-3/TRBV12-4
D: -
size: -
DNA: TGTGCCAGCAGTGGTAGCACTGAAGCTTTCTTT
CDR3: CASSGSTEAFF

J: TRBJ2-3
V: TRBV7-9
D: TRBD1
size: few
DNA: TGTGCCAGCAGCTCTTGGGGATCACAGGGGACGCAGTATTTT
CDR3: CASSSWGSQGTQYF

J: TRBJ2-5
V: TRBV10-2
D: -
size: -
DNA: TGCGCCAGCAGTGAGAGAATCTTGGAGACCCAGTACTTC
CDR3: CASSERILETQYF

J: TRBJ2-5
V: TRBV6-1
D: -
size: -
DNA: TGTGCCAGCGAGGACCTGAGGCTCCAAGAGACCCAGTACTTC
CDR3: CASEDLRLQETQYF

J: TRBJ1-4
V: TRBV19
D: TRBD1
size: once
DNA: TGTGCCAGTAGTTCCCGGACAGGGGGAGGAGAAAAACTGTTTTTT
CDR3: CASSSRTGGGEKLFF

J: TRBJ1-4
V: TRBV7-6
D: -
size: -
DNA: TGTGCCAGCAGCCCCACGCTGAGATCAACTAATGAAAAACTGTTTTTT
CDR3: CASSPTLRSTNEKLFF

J: TRBJ2-5
V: TRBV18
D: -
size: -
DNA: TGTGCCAGCTCACCAAAATCCGAGCAGAGGGAGACCCAGTACTTC
CDR3: CASSPKSEQRETQYF

J: TRBJ2-1
V: TRBV7-9
D: -
size: few
DNA: TGTGCCAGCAGCCAAGACTACAGCTACAATGAGCAGTTCTTC
CDR3: CASSQDYSYNEQFF

J: TRBJ2-5
V: TRBV7-2
D: -
size: many
DNA: TGTGCCAGCAGCTCCGCTTACCGGTCAGAGGAGACCCAGTACTTC
CDR3: CASSSAYRSEETQYF

J: TRBJ2-5
V: TRBV9
D: -
size: -
DNA: TGTGCCAGCAGCCGCGGGTATCGACAAGAGACCCAGTACTTC
CDR3: CASSRGYRQETQYF

J: TRBJ2-6
V: TRBV10-3
D: -
size: few
DNA: TGTGCCATCAGTGGCGGACTCTCTGGGGCCAACGTCCTGACTTTC
CDR3: CAISGGLSGANVLTF

J: TRBJ1-5
V: TRBV7-6
D: TRBD1
size: once
DNA: TGTGCCAGCAGCACTACGCGGACAGGGGACAATCAGCCCCAGCATTTT
CDR3: CASSTTRTGDNQPQHF

J: TRBJ2-7
V: TRBV14
D: TRBD2
size: -
DNA: TGTGCCAGCAGCCCTAGACCGAGCGGGAGGGTCAACGAGCAGTACTTC
CDR3: CASSPRPSGRVNEQYF

J: TRBJ2-7
V: TRBV11-2
D: -
size: -
DNA: TGTGCCAGCAGCTTCCGACAGGGAATGGAGGGGCAGTACTTC
CDR3: CASSFRQGMEGQYF

J: TRBJ2-1
V: TRBV2
D: -
size: -
DNA: TGTGCCAGCATTTCGGACAAGGTCGCCTACAATGAGCAGTTCTTC
CDR3: CASISDKVAYNEQFF

J: TRBJ1-1
V: TRBV7-2
D: -
size: many
DNA: TGTGCCAGCAGCCGGACCCCCGCGTGGAACACTGAAGCTTTCTTT
CDR3: CASSRTPAWNTEAFF

J: TRBJ2-2
V: TRBV5-6
D: -
size: -
DNA: TGTGCCAGCGGTCGAAAACAGGAAACCGGGGAGCTGTTTTTT
CDR3: CASGRKQETGELFF

J: TRBJ1-1
V: TRBV6-6
D: -
size: -
DNA: TGTGCCAGCAGTGATCCCGACCCTACCCTCTTT
CDR3: CASSDPDPTLF

J: TRBJ2-5
V: TRBV6-6
D: -
size: few
DNA: TGTGCCAGCAGTTACTCGAGGGACGAACATCAAGAGACCCAGTACTTC
CDR3: CASSYSRDEHQETQYF

J: TRBJ2-5
V: TRBV6-2/TRBV6-3
D: -
size: few
DNA: TGTGCCAGCAGTTACGAAGGCGGCCAAGAGACCCAGTACTTC
CDR3: CASSYEGGQETQYF

J: TRBJ1-5
V: TRBV6-2/TRBV6-3
D: -
size: few
DNA: TGTGCCAGCAGTTACTCTATGCGGCCGGATCAGCCCCAGCATTTT
CDR3: CASSYSMRPDQPQHF

J: TRBJ2-5
V: TRBV7-6
D: TRBD2
size: few
DNA: TGTGCCAGCAGCTCCCTAGCCGGGAGGGCCGGGGTGGGAGAGACCCAGTACTTC
CDR3: CASSSLAGRAGVGETQYF

J: TRBJ1-1
V: TRBV20-1
D: TRBD1
size: -
DNA: TGCAGTGCTAGAGTCCCGGGACAGGGGCCTGAAGCTTTCTTT
CDR3: CSARVPGQGPEAFF

J: TRBJ2-7
V: TRBV20-1
D: TRBD1
size: -
DNA: TGCAGTGCTCTCGGGACAGGGTTGGACGAGCAGTACTTC
CDR3: CSALGTGLDEQYF

J: TRBJ2-5
V: TRBV4-3
D: -
size: -
DNA: TGCGCCAGCAGCCAAGGCAGGGAGGCGACCCAGTACTTC
CDR3: CASSQGREATQYF

J: TRBJ2-5
V: TRBV12-3/TRBV12-4
D: -
size: -
DNA: TGTGCCAGCAGTTGGGACATGGGACAAGAGACCCAGTACTTC
CDR3: CASSWDMGQETQYF

J: TRBJ2-7
V: TRBV7-8
D: TRBD2
size: -
DNA: TGTGCCAGCAGCCCATGGGAGGGCAGCTCCTACGAGCAGTACTTC
CDR3: CASSPWEGSSYEQYF

J: TRBJ2-3
V: TRBV12-3/TRBV12-4
D: -
size: many
DNA: TGTGCCAGCAGCCCCGGGACCACCACAGATACGCAGTATTTT
CDR3: CASSPGTTTDTQYF

J: TRBJ2-7
V: TRBV6-1
D: TRBD1
size: few
DNA: TGTGCCAGCAGTGACCGAGACAGGGGGCTACCTTACGAGCAGTACTTC
CDR3: CASSDRDRGLPYEQYF

J: TRBJ2-1
V: TRBV7-6
D: TRBD2
size: few
DNA: TGTGCCAGCAGCTTAGCCGTAGCGGGAGAGAGTGAGCAGTTCTTC
CDR3: CASSLAVAGESEQFF

J: TRBJ2-7
V: TRBV28
D: -
size: -
DNA: TGTGCCAGCAGTTCCCGGACCAGAAGCTCCTACGAGCAGTACTTC
CDR3: CASSSRTRSSYEQYF

J: TRBJ2-5
V: TRBV7-8
D: -
size: -
DNA: TGTGCCAGCAGCTTAGCCTTAGCGGACTTGGGGGAGACCCAGTACTTC
CDR3: CASSLALADLGETQYF

J: TRBJ2-7
V: TRBV4-1
D: -
size: few
DNA: TGCGCCAGCAGCCCGAGGTTATTAGCGCGGGGAATCTCCTACGAGCAGTACTTC
CDR3: CASSPRLLARGISYEQYF

J: TRBJ1-2
V: TRBV12-3/TRBV12-4
D: TRBD1
size: -
DNA: TGTGCCAGCAGTTCTACCATTAGGACAGGTGGCTACACCTTC
CDR3: CASSSTIRTGGYTF

J: TRBJ2-1
V: TRBV7-9
D: TRBD1
size: -
DNA: TGTGCCAGCAACCCAAGGGGACAGGGGGCATTAAACGAGCAGTTCTTC
CDR3: CASNPRGQGALNEQFF

J: TRBJ2-2
V: TRBV7-2
D: TRBD1
size: few
DNA: TGTGCCAGCAGCTCCCGGACAGGGAGGAACACCGGGGAGCTGTTTTTT
CDR3: CASSSRTGRNTGELFF

J: TRBJ1-1
V: TRBV7-2
D: -
size: few
DNA: TGTGCCAGCAGCTTAGATGTCCGGCCGAACACTGAAGCTTTCTTT
CDR3: CASSLDVRPNTEAFF

J: TRBJ2-1
V: TRBV10-3
D: TRBD1
size: few
DNA: TGTGCCATCAGGGCCGGGACAGGGTCCAATGAGCAGTTCTTC
CDR3: CAIRAGTGSNEQFF

J: TRBJ1-1
V: TRBV6-5
D: TRBD1
size: few
DNA: TGTGCCAGCACCAGGGGGGGCACTGAAGCTTTCTTT
CDR3: CASTRGGTEAFF